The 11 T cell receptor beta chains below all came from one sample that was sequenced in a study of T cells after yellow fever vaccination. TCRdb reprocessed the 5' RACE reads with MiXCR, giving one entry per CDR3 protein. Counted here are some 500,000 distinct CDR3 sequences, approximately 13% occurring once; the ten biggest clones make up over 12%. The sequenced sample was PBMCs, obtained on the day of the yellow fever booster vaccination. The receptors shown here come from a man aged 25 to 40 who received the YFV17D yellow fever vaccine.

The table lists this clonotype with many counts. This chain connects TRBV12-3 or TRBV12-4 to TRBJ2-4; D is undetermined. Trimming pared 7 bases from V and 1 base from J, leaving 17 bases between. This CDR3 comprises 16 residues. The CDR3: CASTTPSWVAKNIQYF. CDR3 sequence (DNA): TGTGCCAGCACCACGCCGTCCTGGGTTGCCAAAAACATTCAGTACTTC.

CDR3 amino acids: CASTPVADTQYF. The CDR3 DNA is TGTGCCAGCACCCCTGTGGCAGATACGCAGTATTTT. The rearrangement joins TRBV7-9 to TRBJ2-3; no reliable D call. The germline CDR1 and CDR2 sequences are SEHNR and FQNEAQ (reference sequence). V dropped 7 bases and J dropped 4 bases, with 9 bases sitting between them. This CDR3 contains 12 residues.

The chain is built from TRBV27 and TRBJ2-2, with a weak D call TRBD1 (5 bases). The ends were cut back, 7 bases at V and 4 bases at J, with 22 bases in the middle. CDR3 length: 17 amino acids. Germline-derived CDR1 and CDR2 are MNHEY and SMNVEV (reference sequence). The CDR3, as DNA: TGTGCCAGCAAAAACCCTGGGCAGGGTGGTTTCACCGGGGAGCTGTTTTTT. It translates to CASKNPGQGGFTGELFF.

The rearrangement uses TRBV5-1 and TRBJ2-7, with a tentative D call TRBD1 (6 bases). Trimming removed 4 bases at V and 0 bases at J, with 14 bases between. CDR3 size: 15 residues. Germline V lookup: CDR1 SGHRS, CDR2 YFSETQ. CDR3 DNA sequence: TGCGCCAGCAGCCAGGGACAAAAAAACTCCTACGAGCAGTACTTC. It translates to CASSQGQKNSYEQYF.

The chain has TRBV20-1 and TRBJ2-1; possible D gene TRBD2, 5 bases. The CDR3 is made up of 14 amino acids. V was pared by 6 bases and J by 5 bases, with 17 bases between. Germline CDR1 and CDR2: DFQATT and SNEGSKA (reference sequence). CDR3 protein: CSATGLSPNNEQFF. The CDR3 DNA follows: TGCAGTGCGACCGGACTCAGCCCGAACAATGAGCAGTTCTTC.

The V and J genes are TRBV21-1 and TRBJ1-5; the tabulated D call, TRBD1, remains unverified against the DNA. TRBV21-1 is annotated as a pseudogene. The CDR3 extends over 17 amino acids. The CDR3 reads CASSKGQLHFSNQPQHF. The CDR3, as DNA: TGTGCCAGCAGCAAAGGACAGCTACATTTTAGCAATCAGCCCCAGCATTTT.

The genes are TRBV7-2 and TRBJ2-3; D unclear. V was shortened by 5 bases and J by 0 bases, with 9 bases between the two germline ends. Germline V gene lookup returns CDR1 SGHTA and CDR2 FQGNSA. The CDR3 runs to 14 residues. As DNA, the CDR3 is TGTGCCAGCAGCCGCACCCTAAGCACAGATACGCAGTATTTT. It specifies CASSRTLSTDTQYF. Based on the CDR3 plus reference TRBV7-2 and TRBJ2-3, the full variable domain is GAGVSQSPSNKVTEKGKDVELRCDPISGHTALYWYRQSLGQGLEFLIYFQGNSAPDKSGLPSDRFSAERTGGSVSTLTIQRTQQEDSAVYLCASSRTLSTDTQYFGPGTRLTVL.

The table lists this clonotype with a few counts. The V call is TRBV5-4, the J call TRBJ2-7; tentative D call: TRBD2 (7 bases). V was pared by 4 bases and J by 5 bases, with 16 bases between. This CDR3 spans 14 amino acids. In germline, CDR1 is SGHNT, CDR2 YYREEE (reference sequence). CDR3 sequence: CASSPVRGRDEQYF. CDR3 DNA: TGTGCCAGCAGCCCCGTTAGGGGGAGGGACGAGCAGTACTTC.

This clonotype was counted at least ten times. The CDR3 DNA reads TGCAGCCTCGGGACAGATACGCAGTATTTT. Protein sequence: CSLGTDTQYF. The V and J genes are TRBV20-1 and TRBJ2-3; D not resolved. The CDR3 has 10 residues. CDR1 is DFQATT and CDR2 is SNEGSKA in the germline V gene (reference sequence).

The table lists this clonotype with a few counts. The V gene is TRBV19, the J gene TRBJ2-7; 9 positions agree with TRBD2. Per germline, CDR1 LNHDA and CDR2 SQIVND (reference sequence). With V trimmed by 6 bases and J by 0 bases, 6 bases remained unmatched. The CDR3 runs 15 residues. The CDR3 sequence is CASSPRREGSYEQYF. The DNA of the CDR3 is TGTGCCAGTAGCCCCCGGCGGGAGGGCTCCTACGAGCAGTACTTC.

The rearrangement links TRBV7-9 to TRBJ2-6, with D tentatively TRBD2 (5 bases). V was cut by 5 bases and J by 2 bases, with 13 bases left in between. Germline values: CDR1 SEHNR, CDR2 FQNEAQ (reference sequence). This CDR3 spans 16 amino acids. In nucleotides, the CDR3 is TGTGCCAGCAGCAGGACTGATCCCCCTGGGGCCAACGTCCTGACTTTC. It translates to CASSRTDPPGANVLTF. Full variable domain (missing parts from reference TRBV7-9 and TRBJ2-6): DTGVSQNPRHKITKRGQNVTFRCDPISEHNRLYWYRQTLGQGPEFLTYFQNEAQLEKSRLLSDRFSAERPKGSFSTLEIQRTEQGDSAMYLCASSRTDPPGANVLTFGAGSRLTVL.